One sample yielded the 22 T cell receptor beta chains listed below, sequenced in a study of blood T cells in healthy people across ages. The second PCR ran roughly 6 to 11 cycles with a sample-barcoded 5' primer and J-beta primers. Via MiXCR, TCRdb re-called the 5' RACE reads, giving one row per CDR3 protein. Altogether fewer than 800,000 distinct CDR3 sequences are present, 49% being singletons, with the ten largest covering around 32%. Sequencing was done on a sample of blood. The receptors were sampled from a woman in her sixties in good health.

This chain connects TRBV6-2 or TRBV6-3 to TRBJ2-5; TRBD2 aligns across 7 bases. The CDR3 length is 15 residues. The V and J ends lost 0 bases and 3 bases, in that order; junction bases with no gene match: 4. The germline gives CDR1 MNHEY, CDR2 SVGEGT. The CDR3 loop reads CASSYSLAEKETQYF. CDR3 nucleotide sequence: TGTGCCAGCAGTTACTCGCTAGCGGAAAAAGAGACCCAGTACTTC.

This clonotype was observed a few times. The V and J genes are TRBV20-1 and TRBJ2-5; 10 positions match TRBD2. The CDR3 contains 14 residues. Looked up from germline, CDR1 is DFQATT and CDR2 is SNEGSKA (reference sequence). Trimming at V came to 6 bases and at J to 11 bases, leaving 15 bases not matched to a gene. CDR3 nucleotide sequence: TGCAGTGCGGCTAGCGGGAGCAAGGACAATGAGCAGTACTTC. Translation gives CSAASGSKDNEQYF.

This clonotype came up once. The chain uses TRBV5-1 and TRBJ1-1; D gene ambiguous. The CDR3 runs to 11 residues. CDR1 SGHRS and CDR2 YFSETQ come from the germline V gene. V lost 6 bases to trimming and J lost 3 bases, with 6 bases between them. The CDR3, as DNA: TGCGCCAGCACCGATCACACTGAAGCTTTCTTT. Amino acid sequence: CASTDHTEAFF.

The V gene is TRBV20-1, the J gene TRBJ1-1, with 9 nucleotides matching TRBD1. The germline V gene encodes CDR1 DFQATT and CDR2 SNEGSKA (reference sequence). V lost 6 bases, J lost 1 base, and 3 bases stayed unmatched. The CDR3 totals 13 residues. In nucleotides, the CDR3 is TGCAGTGCGTTGGACAGGGGGAACACTGAAGCTTTCTTT. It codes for CSALDRGNTEAFF.

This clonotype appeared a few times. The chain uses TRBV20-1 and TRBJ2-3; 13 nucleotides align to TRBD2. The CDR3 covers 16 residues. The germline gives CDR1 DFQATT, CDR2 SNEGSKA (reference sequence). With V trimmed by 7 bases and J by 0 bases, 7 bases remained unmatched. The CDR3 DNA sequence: TGCAGTGTCTTAACTAGCGGGAGGGGGAGCACAGATACGCAGTATTTT. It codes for CSVLTSGRGSTDTQYF.

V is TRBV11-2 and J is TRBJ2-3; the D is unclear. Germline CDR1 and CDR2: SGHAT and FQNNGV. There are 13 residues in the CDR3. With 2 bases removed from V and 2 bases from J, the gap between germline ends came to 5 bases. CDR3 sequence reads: CASSLSATDTQYF. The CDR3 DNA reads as TGTGCCAGCAGCTTATCTGCCACAGATACGCAGTATTTT.

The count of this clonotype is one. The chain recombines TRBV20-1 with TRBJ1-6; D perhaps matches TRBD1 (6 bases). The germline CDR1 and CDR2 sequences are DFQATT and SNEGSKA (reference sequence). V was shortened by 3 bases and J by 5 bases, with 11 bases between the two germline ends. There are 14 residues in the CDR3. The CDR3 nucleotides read TGCAGTGCTAGCCAGGACAGCCATAATTCACCCCTCCACTTT. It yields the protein CSASQDSHNSPLHF.

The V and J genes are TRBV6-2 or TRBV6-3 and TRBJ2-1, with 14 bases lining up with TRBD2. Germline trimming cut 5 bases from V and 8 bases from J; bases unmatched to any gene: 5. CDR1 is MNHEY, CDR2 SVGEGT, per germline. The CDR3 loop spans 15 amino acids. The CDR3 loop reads CASSPGLAGGDEQFF. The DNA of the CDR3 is TGTGCCAGCAGTCCCGGACTAGCGGGAGGAGATGAGCAGTTCTTC.

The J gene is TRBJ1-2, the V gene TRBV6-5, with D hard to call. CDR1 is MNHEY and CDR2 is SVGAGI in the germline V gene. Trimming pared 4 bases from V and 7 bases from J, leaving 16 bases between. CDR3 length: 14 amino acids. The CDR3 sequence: CASSLLSGIGGYTF. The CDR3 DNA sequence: TGTGCCAGCAGTTTACTATCGGGCATTGGTGGCTACACCTTC.

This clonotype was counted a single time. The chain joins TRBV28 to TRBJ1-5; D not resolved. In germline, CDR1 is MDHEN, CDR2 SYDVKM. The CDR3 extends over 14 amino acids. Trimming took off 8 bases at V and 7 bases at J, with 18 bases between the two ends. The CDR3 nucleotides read TGTGCCAGCTTAAGCCATGGCGGGCTCCAGCCCCAGCATTTT. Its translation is CASLSHGGLQPQHF.

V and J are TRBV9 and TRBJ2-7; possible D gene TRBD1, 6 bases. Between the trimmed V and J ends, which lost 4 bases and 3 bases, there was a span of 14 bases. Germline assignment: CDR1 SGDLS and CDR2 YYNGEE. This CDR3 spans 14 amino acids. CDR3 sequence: CASSPGTQRYEQYF. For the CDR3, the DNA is TGTGCCAGCAGCCCTGGGACACAACGCTACGAGCAGTACTTC.

In DNA form, the CDR3 reads TGTGCCATCAGTGCATTACAGGGGGCCAAAAACATTCAGTACTTC. Amino acids: CAISALQGAKNIQYF. The J gene is TRBJ2-4, the V gene TRBV10-3; TRBD1 aligns across 7 bases. The CDR3 spans 15 residues. Germline V lookup: CDR1 ENHRY, CDR2 SYGVKD. V lost 4 bases to trimming and J lost 1 base; unmatched junction nucleotides: 4.

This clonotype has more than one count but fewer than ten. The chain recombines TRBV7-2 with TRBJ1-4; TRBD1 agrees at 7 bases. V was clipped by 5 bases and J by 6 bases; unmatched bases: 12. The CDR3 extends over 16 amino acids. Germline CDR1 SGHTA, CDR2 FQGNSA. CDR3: CASSTDRVRKDEKLFF. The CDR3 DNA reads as TGTGCCAGCAGCACCGACAGGGTGAGAAAGGATGAAAAACTGTTTTTT. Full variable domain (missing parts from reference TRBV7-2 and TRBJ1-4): GAGVSQSPSNKVTEKGKDVELRCDPISGHTALYWYRQSLGQGLEFLIYFQGNSAPDKSGLPSDRFSAERTGGSVSTLTIQRTQQEDSAVYLCASSTDRVRKDEKLFFGSGTQLSVL.

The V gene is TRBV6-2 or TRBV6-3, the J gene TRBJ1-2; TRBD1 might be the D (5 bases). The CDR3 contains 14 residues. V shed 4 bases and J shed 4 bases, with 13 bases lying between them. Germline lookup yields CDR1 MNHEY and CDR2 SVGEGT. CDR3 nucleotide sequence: TGTGCCAGCAGTTCCACCCGGGACCTCTATGGCTACACCTTC. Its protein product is CASSSTRDLYGYTF.

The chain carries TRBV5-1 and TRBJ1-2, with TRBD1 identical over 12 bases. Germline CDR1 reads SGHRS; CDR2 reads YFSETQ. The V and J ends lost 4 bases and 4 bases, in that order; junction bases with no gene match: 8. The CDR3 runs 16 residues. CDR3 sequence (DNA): TGCGCCAGCAGCACCGCCGGGACAGGGGGCGGCTATGGCTACACCTTC. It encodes CASSTAGTGGGYGYTF.

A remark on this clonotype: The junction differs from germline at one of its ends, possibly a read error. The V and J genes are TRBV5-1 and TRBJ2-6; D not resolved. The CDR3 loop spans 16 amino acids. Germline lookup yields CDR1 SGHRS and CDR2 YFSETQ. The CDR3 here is CASILSPSSGANVLTF. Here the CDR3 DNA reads TGCGCCAGCATCTTGTCACCGAGCTCTGGGGCCAACGTCCTGACTTTC.

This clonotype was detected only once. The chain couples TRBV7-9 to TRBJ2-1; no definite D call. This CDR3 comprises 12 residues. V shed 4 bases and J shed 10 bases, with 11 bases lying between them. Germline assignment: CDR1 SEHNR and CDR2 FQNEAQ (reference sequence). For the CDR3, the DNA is TGTGCCAGCAGCTCGACCAATTGGGAGCAGTTCTTC. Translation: CASSSTNWEQFF.

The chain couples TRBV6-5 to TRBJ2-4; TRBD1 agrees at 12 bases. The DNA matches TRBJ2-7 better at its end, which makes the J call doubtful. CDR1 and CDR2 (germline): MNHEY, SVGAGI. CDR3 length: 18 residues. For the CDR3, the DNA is TGTGCCAGCAGTTACTTTTCATTACAGGGACAGGGGGCCCCCGAGCAGTACTTC. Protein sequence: CASSYFSLQGQGAPEQYF.

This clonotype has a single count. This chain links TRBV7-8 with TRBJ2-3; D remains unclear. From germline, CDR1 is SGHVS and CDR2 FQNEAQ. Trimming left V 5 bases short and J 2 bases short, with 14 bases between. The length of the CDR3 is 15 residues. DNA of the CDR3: TGTGCCAGCAGCCTAAACCCGAGCTACACAGATACGCAGTATTTT. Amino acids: CASSLNPSYTDTQYF. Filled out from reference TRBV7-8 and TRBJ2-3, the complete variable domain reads GAGVSQSPRYKVAKRGQDVALRCDPISGHVSLFWYQQALGQGPEFLTYFQNEAQLDKSGLPSDRFFAERPEGSVSTLKIQRTQQEDSAVYLCASSLNPSYTDTQYFGPGTRLTVL.

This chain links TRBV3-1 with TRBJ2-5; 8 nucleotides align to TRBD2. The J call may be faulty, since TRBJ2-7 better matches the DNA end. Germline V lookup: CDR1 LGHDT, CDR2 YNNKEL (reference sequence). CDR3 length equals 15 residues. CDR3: CASSQASGGTYEQYF. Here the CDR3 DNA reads TGTGCCAGCAGCCAAGCCAGCGGGGGTACCTACGAGCAGTACTTC.

The CDR3 spells CASTSPGTGTYGYTF. The CDR3 DNA sequence: TGTGCCAGCACCTCCCCCGGGACAGGAACTTATGGCTACACCTTC. The chain joins TRBV28 to TRBJ1-2, with TRBD1 matching over 8 bases. CDR1 and CDR2 (germline): MDHEN, SYDVKM. The CDR3 runs to 15 residues. The V segment lost 7 bases and the J segment 5 bases; nucleotides outside the gene matches: 12.

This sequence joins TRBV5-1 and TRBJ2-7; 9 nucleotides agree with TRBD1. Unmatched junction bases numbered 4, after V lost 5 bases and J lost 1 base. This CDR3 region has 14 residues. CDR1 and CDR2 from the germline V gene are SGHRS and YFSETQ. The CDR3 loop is CASRTGTGSYEQYF. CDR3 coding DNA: TGCGCCAGCAGAACCGGGACAGGGTCCTACGAGCAGTACTTC. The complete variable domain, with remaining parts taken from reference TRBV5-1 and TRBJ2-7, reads KAGVTQTPRYLIKTRGQQVTLSCSPISGHRSVSWYQQTPGQGLQFLFEYFSETQRNKGNFPGRFSGRQFSNSRSEMNVSTLELGDSALYLCASRTGTGSYEQYFGPGTRLTVT.